This T cell receptor (beta chain) was obtained from a study of graft-versus-host responses after intestinal transplantation. For the study at large: Grafts were multivisceral, liver-intestinal, or isolated intestinal. Induction using anti-thymocyte globulin, followed by tacrolimus and steroids for approximately 3 years, was given to all recipients. Findings and caveats of the study: Early after transplant, HvG clones declined as circulating GvH clones peaked. GvH clones surfaced in recipient marrow, some emerging earlier in ileum or blood.

Comment on this clone: Its antigen is not known.

Produced via immunoSEQ multiplex PCR; TCRdb's table is partial and in-frame only. Among about 130,000 clones listed, roughly 91% were seen once. Germline V gives CDR1 SGDLS, CDR2 YYNGEE. This CDR3 is built from 16 residues. Trimming removed 1 base at V and 0 bases at J, with 11 bases between. The clonotype comes from a human donor who received an intestinal transplant. V gene TRBV9 combines with J gene TRBJ2-1, with D possibly matching TRBD1 (5 bases). The sequences come from unstimulated CD4+ T cells sorted from spleen or lymph node cells, collected before intestinal transplant. CDR3 nucleotides: TGTGCCAGCAGCGTAATAGGGGCAAGCTCCTACAATGAGCAGTTCTTC. The encoded protein is CASSVIGASSYNEQFF.